The T cell receptor beta chain described here comes from a study of beta chain features in type 1 diabetes. This clone has only a few counts. Its antigen is unknown. Trimming took 1 base from V and 10 from J, leaving 6 bases between them. CDR1 is SGHRS and CDR2 is YFSETQ in the germline V gene. This CDR3 comprises 11 residues. Expressed TCRB transcripts were sequenced after all isolated RNA was converted to cDNA. The method was immunoSEQ multiplex PCR; TCRdb's version includes in-frame clones alone and lacks a portion of them. The data hold 350,000 to 450,000 clones, with roughly 16% observed a single time. The study's findings and limits: Across patients, naive, central memory and Treg TCRB repertoires exhibited apparently greater similarity than was observed across healthy donors. There were fewer insertions and more deletions at the VDJ junctions of type 1 diabetes patients.

Sequencing was done on a sample of naive CD4+ T cells from blood. The receptor's source is a woman under 30 in good health. This chain uses TRBV5-1 with TRBJ2-1; D gene uncertain. CDR3 sequence reads: CASSLLVEQFF. The CDR3 bases are TGCGCCAGCAGCTTGCTAGTAGAGCAGTTCTTC.